This is a list of T cell receptor beta chains from one sample in a study of control samples from healthy donors and cancer patients. TCRdb's copy holds only in-frame clones and misses some; the assay was immunoSEQ multiplex PCR. The table has 160,000 or so clones, roughly 95% seen once. Material: blood. These receptors were collected from a woman under 40 in good health. Both conserved end residues are part of each CDR3. A D gene is named only where the DNA matches it firmly. For some rows the clone size is stated as once, few or many, or as a class when expanded; others skip it.

abundance	j_gene	v_gene	d_gene	CDR3nt	CDR3aa
-	TRBJ2-7	TRBV6-6	TRBD1	TGTGCCAGCAAACAGGGGGTCTCCTCCTACGAGCAGTACTTC	CASKQGVSSYEQYF
-	TRBJ2-1	TRBV19	-	TGTGCCAGTAGTATAGCACCACAATATGAGCAGTTCTTC	CASSIAPQYEQFF
once	TRBJ1-6	TRBV5-4	TRBD1	TGTGCCAGCAGCCCCACGCCCCGGGACAGTTATAATTCACCCCTCCACTTT	CASSPTPRDSYNSPLHF
-	TRBJ2-2	TRBV6-5	-	TGTGCCAGCGGGGGCCAGGGTGCGAACACCGGGGAGCTGTTTTTT	CASGGQGANTGELFF
-	TRBJ2-7	TRBV4-1	TRBD2	TGCGCCAGCAGCCTCCCGACTAGCGGGAGATACGAGCAGTACTTC	CASSLPTSGRYEQYF
-	TRBJ1-2	TRBV29-1	TRBD1	TGCAGCGTTGCCCACCAGACGGGCAGGGGGCTTAACTATGGCTACACCTTC	CSVAHQTGRGLNYGYTF
-	TRBJ1-2	TRBV14	-	TGTGCCAGCGGGACGGGTACCTATGGCTACACCTTC	CASGTGTYGYTF
-	TRBJ1-2	TRBV6-5	-	TGTGCCAGCAGCTTGAACAGGGCCCACTATGGCTACACCTTC	CASSLNRAHYGYTF
-	TRBJ2-7	TRBV14	TRBD2	TGTGCCAGCAGCCAAGATCGGGGACTAGTAACCTACGAGCAGTACTTC	CASSQDRGLVTYEQYF
-	TRBJ1-5	TRBV28	-	TGTGCCAGCAAATTGGAGGGCTATAGCAATCAGCCCCAGCATTTT	CASKLEGYSNQPQHF
once	TRBJ2-3	TRBV5-6	-	TGTGCCAGCAGCGCATGGAACACAGATACGCAGTATTTT	CASSAWNTDTQYF
-	TRBJ1-2	TRBV3-1/TRBV3-2	-	TGTGCCAGCAGCCAAGTCCGACAGATTTCTAACTATGGCTACACCTTC	CASSQVRQISNYGYTF
-	TRBJ1-6	TRBV3-1/TRBV3-2	-	TGTGCCAGCAGCCAAGATAGAGTGGGATCACCCCTCCACTTT	CASSQDRVGSPLHF
-	TRBJ1-1	TRBV6-5	-	TGTGCCAGCAGGACGCTGTGGCCCACCACGGAAGCTTTCTTT	CASRTLWPTTEAFF
-	TRBJ1-5	TRBV19	-	TGTGCCAGTAGTTTCCGGGTGGGCAATCAGCCCCAGCATTTT	CASSFRVGNQPQHF
-	TRBJ2-1	TRBV5-1	TRBD1	TGCGCCAGCAGCTATGGTCCGGGACAGGCGTCCTACAATGAGCAGTTCTTC	CASSYGPGQASYNEQFF
-	TRBJ1-4	TRBV11-2	-	TGTGCCAGCAGCCTTAATGAAAAACTGTTTTTT	CASSLNEKLFF
-	TRBJ2-7	TRBV9	-	TGTGCCAGCAGCGTAACATCTAGCGAATTAGGAGAGCAGTACTTC	CASSVTSSELGEQYF
once	TRBJ2-2	TRBV30	TRBD2	TGTGCCTGGAGTCCAAGTCCCCTAGCGGGTAACACCGGGGAGCTGTTTTTT	CAWSPSPLAGNTGELFF
-	TRBJ2-1	TRBV14	-	TGTGCCAGCAGCCAGGACTACCCGAATGAGCAGTTCTTC	CASSQDYPNEQFF
-	TRBJ2-2	TRBV5-6	TRBD2	TGTGCCAGCAGGCCGGGACTAGCGGGAGCCGGCGGGGAGCTGTTTTTT	CASRPGLAGAGGELFF
-	TRBJ2-3	TRBV6-2/TRBV6-3	-	TGTGCCAGCAGTTACTCGAACAGGGCCCACCCGCAGTATTTT	CASSYSNRAHPQYF
-	TRBJ2-1	TRBV3-1/TRBV3-2	TRBD2	TGTGCCAGCAGCCAAGCCCGGGGGGGAGATGAGCAGTTCTTC	CASSQARGGDEQFF
-	TRBJ1-1	TRBV4-2	-	TGTGCCAGCAACCCGTATCAGGGAGGGAGCATTGAAGCTTTCTTT	CASNPYQGGSIEAFF
-	TRBJ1-3	TRBV21-1	-	TGTGCCAGCAGCAGGGGAAAGGTCGGAAACACCATATATTTT	CASSRGKVGNTIYF
-	TRBJ2-2	TRBV11-3	-	TGTGCCAGCAGCTCCAGGGGGGCGTTTGACACCGGGGAGCTGTTTTTT	CASSSRGAFDTGELFF
-	TRBJ1-5	TRBV6-5	-	TGTGCCAGCAGCCCCTACAGTAGCAATCAGCCCCAGCATTTT	CASSPYSSNQPQHF
-	TRBJ2-4	TRBV10-3	TRBD2	TGTGCCATCAGTGAGGCTAGCGGGGGGGCTAGCATTCAGTACTTC	CAISEASGGASIQYF
-	TRBJ1-3	TRBV28	-	TGTGCCAGCAGTTTTGGCACGCTACTCCGGGCGTCTGGAAACACCATATATTTT	CASSFGTLLRASGNTIYF
-	TRBJ2-3	TRBV2	-	TGTGCCAGCAGTGAAGCCCAGGGTAGCACAGATACGCAGTATTTT	CASSEAQGSTDTQYF
-	TRBJ2-5	TRBV28	TRBD1	TGTGCCAGCAGCATCCTGGGACAGAAACCCTCGGAGACCCAGTACTTC	CASSILGQKPSETQYF
-	TRBJ2-7	TRBV6-5	TRBD1	TGTGCCAGCGGACAGGGCCACGAGCAGTACTTC	CASGQGHEQYF
-	TRBJ2-5	TRBV12-3/TRBV12-4	-	TGTGCCAGCACCCTAAAACCGGGAGAGACCCAGTACTTC	CASTLKPGETQYF
-	TRBJ1-5	TRBV6-2/TRBV6-3	-	TGTGCCAGCAGTTACCTATTAGGGGGGCGACAGCCCCAGCATTTT	CASSYLLGGRQPQHF
-	TRBJ2-1	TRBV9	-	TGTGCCAGCAGCGTCAACCCCGAGTCAGATGAGCAGTTCTTC	CASSVNPESDEQFF
-	TRBJ2-3	TRBV5-1	TRBD2	TGCGCCAGCAGCTTGCCGGTTGCTAGCGGGGGGGCCACAGATACGCAGTATTTT	CASSLPVASGGATDTQYF
-	TRBJ1-4	TRBV11-2	-	TGTGCCAGCAGCTTATTGGTATCGGGTGAAAAACTGTTTTTT	CASSLLVSGEKLFF
-	TRBJ1-5	TRBV19	-	TGTGCCAGTAGTATAGATCGACAGGTCAATCAGCCCCAGCATTTT	CASSIDRQVNQPQHF
-	TRBJ1-1	TRBV5-1	-	TGCGCCAGCAGCCTGGGGGCAGGGGTTGGCGCTGAAGCTTTCTTT	CASSLGAGVGAEAFF
-	TRBJ2-5	TRBV12-3/TRBV12-4	-	TGTGCCAGCAGTTTTGGAGTACAAGAGACCCAGTACTTC	CASSFGVQETQYF
-	TRBJ1-1	TRBV6-5	-	TGTGCCAGCAATCTCCCGTGGACTGAAGCTTTCTTT	CASNLPWTEAFF